This entry describes one T cell receptor beta chain. Its antigen is still unknown. This entry comes from a study of radiation and T cells in renal cell carcinoma. Measured with immunoSEQ multiplex PCR; TCRdb has only the in-frame clones, and not every one. The data contain around 60,000 clones, roughly four fifths of them singletons. V gave up 1 base and J gave up 7 bases, with 8 bases separating them. Germline loops: CDR1 SEHNR, CDR2 FQNEAQ (reference sequence). This CDR3 is 12 amino acids long. Overall study results and limits: From baseline, blood top tumor clonotypes peaked at 2 weeks post-radiation.

Time point of the sample: blood 2 weeks post-SBRT. Treatment in this sample: 15 Gy SBRT to primary tumor, nephrectomy 4 weeks later. Serial blood draws occurred at baseline and 2 and 4 weeks post-SBRT. The rearrangement joins TRBV7-9 to TRBJ2-7; no firm D call. The sample here was blood, taken from a patient whose treatment included radiotherapy and nephrectomy. The sequence came from a man in his sixties with renal cell carcinoma. CDR3 protein: CASSLGSREQYV. CDR3 DNA: TGTGCCAGCAGCTTAGGATCAAGGGAGCAGTACGTC.